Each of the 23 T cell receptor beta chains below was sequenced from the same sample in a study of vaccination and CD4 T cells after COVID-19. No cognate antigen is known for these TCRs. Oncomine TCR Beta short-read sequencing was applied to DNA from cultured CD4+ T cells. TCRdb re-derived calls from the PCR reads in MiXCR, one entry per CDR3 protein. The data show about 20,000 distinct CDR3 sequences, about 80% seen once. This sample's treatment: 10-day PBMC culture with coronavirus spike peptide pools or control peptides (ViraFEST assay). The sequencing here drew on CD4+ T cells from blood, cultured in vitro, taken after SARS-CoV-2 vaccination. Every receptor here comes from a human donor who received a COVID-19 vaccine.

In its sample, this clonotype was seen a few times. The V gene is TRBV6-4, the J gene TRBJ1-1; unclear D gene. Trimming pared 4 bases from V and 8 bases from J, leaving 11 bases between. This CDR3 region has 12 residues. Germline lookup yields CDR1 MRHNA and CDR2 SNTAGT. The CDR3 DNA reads TGTGCCAGCAGTGGCTCGAGGCGCGAAGCTTTCTTT. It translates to CASSGSRREAFF.

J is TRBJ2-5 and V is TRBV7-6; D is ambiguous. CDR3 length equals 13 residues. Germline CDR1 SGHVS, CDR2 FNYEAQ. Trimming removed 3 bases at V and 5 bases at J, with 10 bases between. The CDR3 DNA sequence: TGTGCCAGCAGCTTCCCTTTGGATGAGACCCAGTACTTC. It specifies CASSFPLDETQYF. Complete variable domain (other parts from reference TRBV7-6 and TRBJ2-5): GAGVSQSPRYKVTKRGQDVALRCDPISGHVSLYWYRQALGQGPEFLTYFNYEAQQDKSGLPNDRFSAERPEGSISTLTIQRTEQRDSAMYRCASSFPLDETQYFGPGTRLLVL.

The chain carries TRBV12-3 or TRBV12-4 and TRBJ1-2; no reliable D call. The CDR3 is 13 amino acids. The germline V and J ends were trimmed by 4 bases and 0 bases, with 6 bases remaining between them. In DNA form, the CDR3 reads TGTGCCAGCAGTTGGGCACCTAACTATGGCTACACCTTC. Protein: CASSWAPNYGYTF.

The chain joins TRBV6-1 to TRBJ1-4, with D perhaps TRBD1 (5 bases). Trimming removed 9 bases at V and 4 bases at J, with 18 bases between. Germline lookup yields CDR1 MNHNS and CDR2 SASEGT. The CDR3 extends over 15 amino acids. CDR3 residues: CASYLPGLGNEKLFF. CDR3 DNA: TGTGCCAGTTACCTTCCAGGGCTGGGTAATGAAAAACTGTTTTTT.

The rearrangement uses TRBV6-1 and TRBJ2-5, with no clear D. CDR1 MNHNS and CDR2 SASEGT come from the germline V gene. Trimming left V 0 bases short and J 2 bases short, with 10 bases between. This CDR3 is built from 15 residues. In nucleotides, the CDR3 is TGTGCCAGCAGTGAAGCGACGAGTAGTCAAGAGACCCAGTACTTC. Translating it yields CASSEATSSQETQYF.

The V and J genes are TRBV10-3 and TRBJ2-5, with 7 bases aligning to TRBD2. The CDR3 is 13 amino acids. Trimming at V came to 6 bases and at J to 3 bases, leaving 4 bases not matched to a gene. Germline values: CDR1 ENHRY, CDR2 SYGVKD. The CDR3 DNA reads TGTGCCATCAGGGGGACTACCGAAGAGACCCAGTACTTC. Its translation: CAIRGTTEETQYF.

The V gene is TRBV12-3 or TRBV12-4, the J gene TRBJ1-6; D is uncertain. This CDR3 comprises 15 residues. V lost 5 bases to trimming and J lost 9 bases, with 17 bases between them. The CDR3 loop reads CASSKRETRGSPLHF. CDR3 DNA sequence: TGTGCCAGCAGTAAAAGGGAAACTCGGGGTTCACCCCTCCACTTT.

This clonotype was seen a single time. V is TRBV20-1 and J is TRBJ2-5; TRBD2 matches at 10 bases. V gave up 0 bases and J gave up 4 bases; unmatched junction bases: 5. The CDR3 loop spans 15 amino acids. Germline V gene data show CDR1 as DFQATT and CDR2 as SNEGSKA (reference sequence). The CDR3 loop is CSARDRLAGVETQYF. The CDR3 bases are TGCAGTGCTAGAGATAGGCTAGCGGGGGTAGAGACCCAGTACTTC.

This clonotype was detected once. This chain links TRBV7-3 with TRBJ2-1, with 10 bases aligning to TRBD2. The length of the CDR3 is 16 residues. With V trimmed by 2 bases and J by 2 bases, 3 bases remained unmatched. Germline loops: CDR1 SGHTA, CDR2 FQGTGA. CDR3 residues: CASSLGAGGTYNEQFF. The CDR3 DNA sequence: TGTGCCAGCAGCTTAGGAGCGGGGGGGACCTACAATGAGCAGTTCTTC.

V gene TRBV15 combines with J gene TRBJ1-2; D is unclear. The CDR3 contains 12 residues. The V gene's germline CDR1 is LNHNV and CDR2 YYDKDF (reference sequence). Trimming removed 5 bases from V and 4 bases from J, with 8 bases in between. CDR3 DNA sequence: TGTGCCACCAGCGGACGTCTCTATGGCTACACCTTC. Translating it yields CATSGRLYGYTF.

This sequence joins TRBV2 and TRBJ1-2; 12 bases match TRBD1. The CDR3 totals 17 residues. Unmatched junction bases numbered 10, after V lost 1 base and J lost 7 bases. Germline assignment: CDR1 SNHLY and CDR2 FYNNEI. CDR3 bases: TGTGCCAGCAGTGAAGAAGGGGGAGGGACAGGGGGCTCTGGCTACACCTTC. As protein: CASSEEGGGTGGSGYTF.

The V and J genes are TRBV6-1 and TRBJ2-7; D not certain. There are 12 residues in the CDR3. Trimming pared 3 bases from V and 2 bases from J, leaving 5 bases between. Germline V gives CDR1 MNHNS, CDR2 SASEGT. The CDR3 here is CASSETTYEQYF. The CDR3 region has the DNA TGTGCCAGCAGTGAGACGACCTACGAGCAGTACTTC.

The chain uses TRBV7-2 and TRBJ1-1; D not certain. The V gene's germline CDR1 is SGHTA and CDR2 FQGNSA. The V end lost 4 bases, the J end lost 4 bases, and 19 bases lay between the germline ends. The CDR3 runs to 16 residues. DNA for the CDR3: TGTGCCAGCAGCTCCAAAACCGCCCTTTTCGGCACTGAAGCTTTCTTT. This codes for CASSSKTALFGTEAFF.

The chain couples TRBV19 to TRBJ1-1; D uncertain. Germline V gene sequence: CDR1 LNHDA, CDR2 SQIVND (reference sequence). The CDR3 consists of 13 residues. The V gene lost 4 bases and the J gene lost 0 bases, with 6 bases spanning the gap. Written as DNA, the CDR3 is TGTGCCAGTAGTAGCGCAATGAACACTGAAGCTTTCTTT. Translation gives CASSSAMNTEAFF.

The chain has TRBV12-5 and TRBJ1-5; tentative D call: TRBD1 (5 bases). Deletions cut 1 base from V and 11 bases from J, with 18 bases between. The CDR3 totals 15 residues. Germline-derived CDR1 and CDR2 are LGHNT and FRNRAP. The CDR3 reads CASGLGQTGGETQHF. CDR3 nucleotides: TGTGCTAGTGGTTTGGGACAGACGGGGGGTGAGACCCAGCATTTT.

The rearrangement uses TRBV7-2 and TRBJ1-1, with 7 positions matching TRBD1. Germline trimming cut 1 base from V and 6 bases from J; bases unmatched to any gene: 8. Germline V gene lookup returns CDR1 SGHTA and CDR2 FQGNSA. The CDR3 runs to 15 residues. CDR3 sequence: CASSLGPAGGSEAFF. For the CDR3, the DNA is TGTGCCAGCAGCTTAGGGCCTGCAGGGGGGTCTGAAGCTTTCTTT.

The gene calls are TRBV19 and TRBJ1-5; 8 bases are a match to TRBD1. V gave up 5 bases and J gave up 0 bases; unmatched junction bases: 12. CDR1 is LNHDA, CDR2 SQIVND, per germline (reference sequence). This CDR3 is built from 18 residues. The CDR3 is CASSLKPRQGYSNQPQHF. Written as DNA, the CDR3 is TGTGCCAGTAGTCTCAAACCACGACAGGGGTATAGCAATCAGCCCCAGCATTTT.

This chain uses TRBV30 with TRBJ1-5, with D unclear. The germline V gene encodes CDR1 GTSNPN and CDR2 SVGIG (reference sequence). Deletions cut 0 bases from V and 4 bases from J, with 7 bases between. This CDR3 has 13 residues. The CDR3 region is CAWSVFRNQPQHF. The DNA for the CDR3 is TGTGCCTGGAGTGTATTCAGAAATCAGCCCCAGCATTTT.

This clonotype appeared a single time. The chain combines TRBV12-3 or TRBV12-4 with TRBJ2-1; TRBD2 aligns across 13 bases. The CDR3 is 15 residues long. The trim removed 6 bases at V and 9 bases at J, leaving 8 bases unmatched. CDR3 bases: TGTGCCAGCAGCCCACTAGCGGGGGGGCTCGGTGAGCAGTTCTTC. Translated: CASSPLAGGLGEQFF.

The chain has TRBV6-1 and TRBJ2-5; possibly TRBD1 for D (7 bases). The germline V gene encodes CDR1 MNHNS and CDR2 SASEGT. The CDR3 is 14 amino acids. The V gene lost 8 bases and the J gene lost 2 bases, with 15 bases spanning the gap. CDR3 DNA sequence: TGTGCCAGCCGAGGAGGGGGCTTACAAGAGACCCAGTACTTC. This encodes CASRGGGLQETQYF.

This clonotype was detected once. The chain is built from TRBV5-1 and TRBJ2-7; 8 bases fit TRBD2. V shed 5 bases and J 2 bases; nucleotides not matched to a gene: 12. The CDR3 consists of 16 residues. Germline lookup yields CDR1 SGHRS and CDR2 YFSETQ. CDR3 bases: TGCGCCAGCAGTTATACCGGGGGGGGAGGACCCTACGAGCAGTACTTC. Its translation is CASSYTGGGGPYEQYF.

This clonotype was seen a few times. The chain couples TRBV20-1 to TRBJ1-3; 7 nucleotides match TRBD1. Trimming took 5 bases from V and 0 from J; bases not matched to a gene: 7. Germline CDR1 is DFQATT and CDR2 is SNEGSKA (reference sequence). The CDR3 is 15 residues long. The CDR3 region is CSAPLTGDSGNTIYF. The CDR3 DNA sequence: TGCAGTGCTCCATTAACAGGGGACTCTGGAAACACCATATATTTT.

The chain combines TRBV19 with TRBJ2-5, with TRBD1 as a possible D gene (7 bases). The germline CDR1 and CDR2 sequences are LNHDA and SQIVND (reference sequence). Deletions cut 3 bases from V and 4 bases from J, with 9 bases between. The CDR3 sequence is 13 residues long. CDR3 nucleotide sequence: TGTGCCAGTAGTATCCAGGGGGGAGAGACCCAGTACTTC. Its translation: CASSIQGGETQYF.